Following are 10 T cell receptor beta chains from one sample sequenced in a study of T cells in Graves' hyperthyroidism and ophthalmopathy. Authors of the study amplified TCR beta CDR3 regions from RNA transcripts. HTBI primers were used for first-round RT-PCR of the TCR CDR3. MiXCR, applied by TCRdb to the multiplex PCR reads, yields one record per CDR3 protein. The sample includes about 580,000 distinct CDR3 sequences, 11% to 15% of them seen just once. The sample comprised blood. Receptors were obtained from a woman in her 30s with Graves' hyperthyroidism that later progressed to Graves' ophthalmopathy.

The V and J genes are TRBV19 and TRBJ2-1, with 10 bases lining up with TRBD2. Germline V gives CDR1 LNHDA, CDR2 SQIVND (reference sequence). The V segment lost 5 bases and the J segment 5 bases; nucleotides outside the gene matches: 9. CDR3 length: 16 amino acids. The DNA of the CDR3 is TGTGCCAGTAGTGCGCTAGCGGGAGACACCCACAATGAGCAGTTCTTC. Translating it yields CASSALAGDTHNEQFF. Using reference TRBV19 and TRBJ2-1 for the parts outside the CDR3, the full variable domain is DGGITQSPKYLFRKEGQNVTLSCEQNLNHDAMYWYRQDPGQGLRLIYYSQIVNDFQKGDIAEGYSVSREKKESFPLTVTSAQKNPTAFYLCASSALAGDTHNEQFFGPGTRLTVL.

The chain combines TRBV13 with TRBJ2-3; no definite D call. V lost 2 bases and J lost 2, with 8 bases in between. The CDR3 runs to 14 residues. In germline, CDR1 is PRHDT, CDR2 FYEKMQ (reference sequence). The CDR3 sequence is CASSLRHATDTQYF. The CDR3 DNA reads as TGTGCCAGCAGCTTACGGCATGCCACAGATACGCAGTATTTT.

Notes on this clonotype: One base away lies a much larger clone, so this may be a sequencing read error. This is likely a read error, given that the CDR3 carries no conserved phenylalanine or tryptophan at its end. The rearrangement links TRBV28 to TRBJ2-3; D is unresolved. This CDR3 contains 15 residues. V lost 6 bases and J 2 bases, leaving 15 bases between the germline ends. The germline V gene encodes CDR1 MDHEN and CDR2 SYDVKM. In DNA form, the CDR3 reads TGTGCCAGCAGCTACCCTCCGGAGCTCACAGATACGCAGTATCTT. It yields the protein CASSYPPELTDTQYL.

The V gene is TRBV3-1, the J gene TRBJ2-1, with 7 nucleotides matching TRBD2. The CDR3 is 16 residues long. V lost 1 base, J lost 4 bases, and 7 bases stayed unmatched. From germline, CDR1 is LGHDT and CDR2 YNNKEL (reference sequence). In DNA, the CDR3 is TGTGCCAGCAGCCAAGTTAGCGGGTTAAGGTACAATGAGCAGTTCTTC. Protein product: CASSQVSGLRYNEQFF.

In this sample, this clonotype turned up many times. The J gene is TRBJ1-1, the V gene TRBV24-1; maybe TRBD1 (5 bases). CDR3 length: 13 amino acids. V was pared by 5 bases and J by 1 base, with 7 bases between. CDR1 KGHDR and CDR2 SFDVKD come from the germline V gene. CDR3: CATSVGGNTEAFF. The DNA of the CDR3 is TGTGCCACCAGTGTTGGGGGGAACACTGAAGCTTTCTTT.

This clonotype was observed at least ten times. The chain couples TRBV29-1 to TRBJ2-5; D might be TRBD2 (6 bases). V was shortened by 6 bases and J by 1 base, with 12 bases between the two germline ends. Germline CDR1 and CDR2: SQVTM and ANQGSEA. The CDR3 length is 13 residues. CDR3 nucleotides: TGCAGCGTAGGGCTAGCGCTCCAAGAGACCCAGTACTTC. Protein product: CSVGLALQETQYF. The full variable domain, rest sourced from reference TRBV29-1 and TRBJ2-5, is SAVISQKPSRDICQRGTSLTIQCQVDSQVTMMFWYRQQPGQSLTLIATANQGSEATYESGFVIDKFPISRPNLTFSTLTVSNMSPEDSSIYLCSVGLALQETQYFGPGTRLLVL.

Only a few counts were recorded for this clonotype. The CDR3 is CASSQGGQGAFGNQPQHF. For the CDR3, the DNA is TGCGCCAGCAGCCAAGGTGGACAGGGGGCGTTTGGCAATCAGCCCCAGCATTTT. This rearrangement joins TRBV4-1 to TRBJ1-5; 11 nucleotides align to TRBD1. Germline CDR1 MGHRA, CDR2 YSYEKL. The CDR3 totals 18 residues. The J segment lost 2 bases and the V segment lost 1 base, leaving 7 bases of the junction unmatched.

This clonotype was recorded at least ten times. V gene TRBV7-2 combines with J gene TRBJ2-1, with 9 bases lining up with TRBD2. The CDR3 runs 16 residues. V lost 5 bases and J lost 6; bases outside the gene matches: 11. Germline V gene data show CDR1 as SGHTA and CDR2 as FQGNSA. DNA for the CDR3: TGTGCCAGCAGCCCAAGAGGGACTAGCTTACCCAATGAGCAGTTCTTC. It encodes CASSPRGTSLPNEQFF. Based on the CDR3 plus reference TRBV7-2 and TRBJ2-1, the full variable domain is GAGVSQSPSNKVTEKGKDVELRCDPISGHTALYWYRQSLGQGLEFLIYFQGNSAPDKSGLPSDRFSAERTGGSVSTLTIQRTQQEDSAVYLCASSPRGTSLPNEQFFGPGTRLTVL.

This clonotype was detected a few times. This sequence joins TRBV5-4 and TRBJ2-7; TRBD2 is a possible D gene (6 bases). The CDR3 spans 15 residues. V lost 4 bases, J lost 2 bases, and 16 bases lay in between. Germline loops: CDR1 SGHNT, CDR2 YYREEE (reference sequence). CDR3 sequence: CASSPVEGRTYEQYF. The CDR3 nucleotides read TGTGCCAGCAGCCCGGTGGAGGGACGGACCTACGAGCAGTACTTC.

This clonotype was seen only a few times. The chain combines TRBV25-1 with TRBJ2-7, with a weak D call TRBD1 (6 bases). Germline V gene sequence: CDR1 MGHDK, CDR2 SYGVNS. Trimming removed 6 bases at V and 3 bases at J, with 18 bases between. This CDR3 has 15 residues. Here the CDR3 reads CASSTGPARFYEQYF. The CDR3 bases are TGTGCCAGCAGCACAGGGCCAGCAAGATTCTACGAGCAGTACTTC.